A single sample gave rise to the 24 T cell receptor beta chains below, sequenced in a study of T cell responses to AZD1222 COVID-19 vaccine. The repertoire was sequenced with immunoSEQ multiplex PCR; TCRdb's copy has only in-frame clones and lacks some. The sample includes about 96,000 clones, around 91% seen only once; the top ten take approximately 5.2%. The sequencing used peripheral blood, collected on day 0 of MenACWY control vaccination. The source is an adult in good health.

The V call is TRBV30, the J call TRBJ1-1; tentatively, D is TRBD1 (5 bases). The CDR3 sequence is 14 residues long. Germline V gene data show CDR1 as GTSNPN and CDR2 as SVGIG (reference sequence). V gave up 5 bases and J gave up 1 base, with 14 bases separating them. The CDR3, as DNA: TGTGCCTGGGCCGCCAGGGTCTCGAACACTGAAGCTTTCTTT. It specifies CAWAARVSNTEAFF.

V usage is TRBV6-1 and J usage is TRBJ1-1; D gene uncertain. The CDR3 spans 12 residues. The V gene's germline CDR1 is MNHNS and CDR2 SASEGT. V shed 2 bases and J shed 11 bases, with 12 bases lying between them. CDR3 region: CASSETRARAFF. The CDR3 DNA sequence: TGTGCCAGCAGTGAAACTAGGGCTCGGGCTTTCTTT.

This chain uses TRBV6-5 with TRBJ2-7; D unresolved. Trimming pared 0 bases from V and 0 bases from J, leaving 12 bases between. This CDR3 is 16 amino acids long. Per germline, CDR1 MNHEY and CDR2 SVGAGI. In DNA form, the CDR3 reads TGTGCCAGCAGTTACTCGATTGGGGTCAGCTCCTACGAGCAGTACTTC. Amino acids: CASSYSIGVSSYEQYF.

CDR3 in DNA: TGTGCCAGCAGTTACTCGGGGGGACTAGCGGGATACGAGCAGTACTTC. This gives the protein CASSYSGGLAGYEQYF. The V and J genes are TRBV6-5 and TRBJ2-7, with 13 bases matching TRBD2. This CDR3 contains 16 residues. CDR1 is MNHEY, CDR2 SVGAGI, per germline. Trimming took 0 bases from V and 4 from J; bases not matched to a gene: 3.

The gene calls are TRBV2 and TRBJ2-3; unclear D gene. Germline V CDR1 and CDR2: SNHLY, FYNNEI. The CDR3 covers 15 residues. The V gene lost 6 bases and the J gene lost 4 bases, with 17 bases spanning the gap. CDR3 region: CASSDPDRSADTQYF. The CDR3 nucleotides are TGTGCCAGCAGCGACCCGGACCGCTCAGCAGATACGCAGTATTTT.

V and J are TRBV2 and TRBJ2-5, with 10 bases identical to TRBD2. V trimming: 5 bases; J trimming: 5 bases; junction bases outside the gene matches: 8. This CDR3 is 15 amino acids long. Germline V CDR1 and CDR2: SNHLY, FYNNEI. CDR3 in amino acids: CASSWTSGARETQYF. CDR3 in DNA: TGTGCCAGCAGTTGGACTAGCGGCGCTCGGGAGACCCAGTACTTC.

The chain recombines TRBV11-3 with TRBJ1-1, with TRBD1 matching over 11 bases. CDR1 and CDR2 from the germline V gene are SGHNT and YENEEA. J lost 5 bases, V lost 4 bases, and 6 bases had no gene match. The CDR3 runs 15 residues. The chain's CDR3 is CASSSSRDRGTEAFF. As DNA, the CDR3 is TGTGCCAGCAGCTCGAGCCGGGACAGGGGGACTGAAGCTTTCTTT.

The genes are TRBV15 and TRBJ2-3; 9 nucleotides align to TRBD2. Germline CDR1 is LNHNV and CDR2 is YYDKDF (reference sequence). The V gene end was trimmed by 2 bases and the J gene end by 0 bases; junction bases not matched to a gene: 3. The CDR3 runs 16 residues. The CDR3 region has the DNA TGTGCCACCAGCAGACGACTAGCGGCTAGCACAGATACGCAGTATTTT. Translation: CATSRRLAASTDTQYF.

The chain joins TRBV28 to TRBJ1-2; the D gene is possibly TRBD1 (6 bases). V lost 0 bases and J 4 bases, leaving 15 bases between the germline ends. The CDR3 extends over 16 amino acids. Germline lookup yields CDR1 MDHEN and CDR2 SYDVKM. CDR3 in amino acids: CASSLWQGNYGYGYTF. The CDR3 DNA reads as TGTGCCAGCAGTTTATGGCAGGGGAACTATGGCTATGGCTACACCTTC.

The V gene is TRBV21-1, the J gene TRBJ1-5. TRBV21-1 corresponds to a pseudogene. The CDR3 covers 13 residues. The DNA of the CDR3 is TGTGCCAGCAAATGGGGATCGCGTCAGCCCCAGCATTTT. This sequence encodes CASKWGSRQPQHF.

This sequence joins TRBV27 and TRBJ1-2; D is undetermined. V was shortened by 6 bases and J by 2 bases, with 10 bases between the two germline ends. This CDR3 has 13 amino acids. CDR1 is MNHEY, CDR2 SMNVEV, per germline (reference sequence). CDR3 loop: CASSRTGNYGYTF. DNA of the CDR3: TGTGCCAGCAGCCGGACGGGCAACTATGGCTACACCTTC.

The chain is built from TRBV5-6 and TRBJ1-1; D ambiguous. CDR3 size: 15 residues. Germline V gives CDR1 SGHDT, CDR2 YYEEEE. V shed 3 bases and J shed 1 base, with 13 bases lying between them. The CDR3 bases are TGTGCCAGCAGCTCCCTCGGCGGGGAGAACACTGAAGCTTTCTTT. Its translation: CASSSLGGENTEAFF.

CDR3 in amino acids: CASRPVAGELFF. DNA for the CDR3: TGTGCCAGCAGACCCGTTGCCGGGGAGCTGTTTTTT. This chain links TRBV12-3 or TRBV12-4 with TRBJ2-2; no reliable D call. V was trimmed by 6 bases and J by 6 bases, leaving 8 bases between them. This CDR3 has 12 amino acids.

CDR3 region: CASSLWDNSNQPQHF. CDR3 nucleotide sequence: TGTGCCAGCAGCTTGTGGGATAATAGCAATCAGCCCCAGCATTTT. The V and J genes are TRBV5-8 and TRBJ1-5; no clear D. The V end was cut by 1 base, the J end by 0 bases, with 8 bases between. Germline CDR1 is SGHTS and CDR2 is YDEGEE. This CDR3 spans 15 amino acids.

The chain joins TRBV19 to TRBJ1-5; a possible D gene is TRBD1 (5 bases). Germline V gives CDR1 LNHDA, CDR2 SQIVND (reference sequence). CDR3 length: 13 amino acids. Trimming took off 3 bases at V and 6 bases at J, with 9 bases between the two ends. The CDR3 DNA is TGTGCCAGTAGTATCAGGGTTGCTCAGCCCCAGCATTTT. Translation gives CASSIRVAQPQHF. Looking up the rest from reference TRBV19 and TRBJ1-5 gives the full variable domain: DGGITQSPKYLFRKEGQNVTLSCEQNLNHDAMYWYRQDPGQGLRLIYYSQIVNDFQKGDIAEGYSVSREKKESFPLTVTSAQKNPTAFYLCASSIRVAQPQHFGDGTRLSIL.

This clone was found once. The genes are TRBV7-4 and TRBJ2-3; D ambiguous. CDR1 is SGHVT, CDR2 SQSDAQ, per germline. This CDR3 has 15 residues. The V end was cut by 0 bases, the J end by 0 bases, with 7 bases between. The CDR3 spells CASSLANHSTDTQYF. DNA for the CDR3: TGTGCCAGCAGCTTAGCGAACCACAGCACAGATACGCAGTATTTT.

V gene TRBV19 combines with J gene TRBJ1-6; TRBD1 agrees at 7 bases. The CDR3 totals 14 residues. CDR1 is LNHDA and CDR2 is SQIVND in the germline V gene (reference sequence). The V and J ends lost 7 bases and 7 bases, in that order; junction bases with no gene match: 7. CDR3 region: CASTPTGSNSPLHF. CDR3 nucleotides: TGTGCCAGTACTCCGACAGGGTCCAATTCACCCCTCCACTTT.

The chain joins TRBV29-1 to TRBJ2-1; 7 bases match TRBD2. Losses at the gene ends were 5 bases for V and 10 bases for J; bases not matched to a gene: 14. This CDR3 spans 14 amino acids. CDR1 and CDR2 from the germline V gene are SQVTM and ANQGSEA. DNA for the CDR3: TGCAGCGTTTCTAGCGGAGTGGTGCCCGGGGAGCAGTTCTTC. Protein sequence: CSVSSGVVPGEQFF.

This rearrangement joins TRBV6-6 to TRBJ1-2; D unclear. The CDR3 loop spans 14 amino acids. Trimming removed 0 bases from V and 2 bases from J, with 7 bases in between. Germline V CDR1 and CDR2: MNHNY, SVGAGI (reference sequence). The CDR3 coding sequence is TGTGCCAGCAGTTACTCCACAGCAAACTATGGCTACACCTTC. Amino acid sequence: CASSYSTANYGYTF.

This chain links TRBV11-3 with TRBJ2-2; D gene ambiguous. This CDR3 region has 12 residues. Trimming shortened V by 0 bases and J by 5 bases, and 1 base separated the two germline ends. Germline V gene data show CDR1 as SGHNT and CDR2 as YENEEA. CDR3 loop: CASSLETGELFF. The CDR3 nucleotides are TGTGCCAGCAGCTTAGAAACCGGGGAGCTGTTTTTT.

CDR3 loop: CASSRGPYEQYF. CDR3 bases: TGTGCCAGCAGCAGGGGACCCTACGAGCAGTACTTC. The genes are TRBV25-1 and TRBJ2-7; possibly TRBD1 for D (6 bases). V was shortened by 6 bases and J by 2 bases, with 8 bases between the two germline ends. The CDR3 has 12 amino acids. From germline, CDR1 is MGHDK and CDR2 SYGVNS.

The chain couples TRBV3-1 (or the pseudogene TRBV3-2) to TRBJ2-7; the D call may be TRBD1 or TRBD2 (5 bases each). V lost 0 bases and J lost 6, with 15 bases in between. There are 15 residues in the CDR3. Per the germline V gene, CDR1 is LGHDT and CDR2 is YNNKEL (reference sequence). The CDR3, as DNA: TGTGCCAGCAGCCAAGAGCTGGGAGTTGGGGGCGAGCAGTACTTC. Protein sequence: CASSQELGVGGEQYF.

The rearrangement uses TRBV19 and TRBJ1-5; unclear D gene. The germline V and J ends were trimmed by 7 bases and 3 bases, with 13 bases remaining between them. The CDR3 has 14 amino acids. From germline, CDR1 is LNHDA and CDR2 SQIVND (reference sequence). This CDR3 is CASTKGGDNQPQHF. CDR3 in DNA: TGTGCCAGTACCAAGGGTGGCGACAATCAGCCCCAGCATTTT.

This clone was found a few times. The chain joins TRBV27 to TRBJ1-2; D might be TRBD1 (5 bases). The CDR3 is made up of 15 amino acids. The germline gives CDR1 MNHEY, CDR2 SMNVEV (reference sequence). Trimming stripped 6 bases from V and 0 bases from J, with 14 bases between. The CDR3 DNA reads TGTGCCAGCAGACAACCCGGGACTTCTAACTATGGCTACACCTTC. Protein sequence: CASRQPGTSNYGYTF.